This T cell receptor (beta chain) is drawn from a study of radiotherapy plus CTLA-4 blockade in lung cancer. Sequencing was performed with immunoSEQ multiplex PCR; in TCRdb, only in-frame clones are kept and a portion is missing. The sample has about 45,000 clones; 73% are singletons. Whole-study findings and limits: Some TCR clones had been derived from tumors. These clones expanded in peripheral blood after radiotherapy plus ipilimumab. Early blood T cell clone dynamics, with interferon-beta, were reported to best predict response.

Germline CDR1 is MNHEY and CDR2 is SVGAGI. The V end was cut by 6 bases, the J end by 4 bases, with 9 bases between. The CDR3 spans 12 residues. Ipilimumab-mediated CTLA-4 blockade plus focal radiation was given to patients having chemo-refractory metastatic non-small-cell lung cancer. A remark on this clone: The target antigen is unknown.

The clonotype was recovered from a human donor with non-small cell lung cancer who had a complete response to radiotherapy plus ipilimumab. Source: peripheral blood, taken from a patient treated with radiotherapy plus ipilimumab. The chain has TRBV6-5 and TRBJ1-1; tentatively, D is TRBD1 (5 bases). Here the CDR3 DNA reads TGTGCCAGCAGGGCAGGGCCCACTGAAGCTTTCTTT. Its translation is CASRAGPTEAFF.